The present TCR beta chain was sequenced within a study of tumor-infiltrating lymphocytes in primary liver carcinoma. Joint extraction of RNA and DNA used about 17-31 mg of bulk tissue that was unsorted. Without exception, tumor samples held over 85% viable tumor cells. Study-level points and caveats: The study found only about 7.5-25% of top clones in all five tumor regions.

Concerning this clonotype itself: Its target is unknown. One base away lies a much larger clone, so this may be a sequencing read error.

Total RNA amounting to 500 ng was the source from which TCR beta cDNA was made with a constant-region primer. Libraries for TCR beta were built through three nested multiplex PCR rounds, which together made up a slightly modified ARM-PCR procedure. The opening two PCR rounds, about 10 cycles each, paired TRBV1-TRBV30 forward primers with a C-beta reverse primer. MiXCR, applied by TCRdb to the multiplex PCR reads, yields one record per CDR3 protein. The data contain about 66,000 distinct CDR3 sequences, approximately 74% of them singletons. CDR3 length: 14 residues. Germline CDR1 is LGHNA and CDR2 is YNFKEQ.

Sample: liver tumor tissue from sampling region 4. Subset described: tumor region T4, right-lateral pole. This receptor was identified in a man between 40 and 49 years old with primary liver carcinoma and hepatitis B virus infection. The V and J genes are TRBV4-2 and TRBJ1-1; the D gene is possibly TRBD1 (5 bases). CDR3 protein: CASSQDRGNTEDFF. In nucleotides, the CDR3 is TGTGCCAGCAGCCAAGATCGGGGGAACACTGAAGATTTCTTT.